The entry below gives a single T cell receptor beta chain sequence along with its context. The data derive from a study of blood T cell repertoires in COVID-19. In the study overall: PBMCs, B-cell-depleted T cells, or T cells were the source of the cDNA or gDNA that made up the material.

The protocol was immunoSEQ multiplex PCR, while the TCRdb copy is restricted to in-frame clones and leaves out a portion. The sample carries around 120,000 clones, around 78% recorded once. Trimming removed 2 bases from V and 3 bases from J; junction bases left unmatched: 9. Germline-derived CDR1 and CDR2 are SGHTA and FQGNSA. This CDR3 is 17 amino acids long. The specimen was peripheral blood. The clonotype comes from a man in his sixties or seventies with acute or convalescent COVID-19. The V gene is TRBV7-2, the J gene TRBJ1-2; 10 positions agree with TRBD1. Here the CDR3 DNA reads TGTGCCAGCAGCTTAACCGGGACAGGGGCCCCCTACTATGGCTACACCTTC. This sequence encodes CASSLTGTGAPYYGYTF.